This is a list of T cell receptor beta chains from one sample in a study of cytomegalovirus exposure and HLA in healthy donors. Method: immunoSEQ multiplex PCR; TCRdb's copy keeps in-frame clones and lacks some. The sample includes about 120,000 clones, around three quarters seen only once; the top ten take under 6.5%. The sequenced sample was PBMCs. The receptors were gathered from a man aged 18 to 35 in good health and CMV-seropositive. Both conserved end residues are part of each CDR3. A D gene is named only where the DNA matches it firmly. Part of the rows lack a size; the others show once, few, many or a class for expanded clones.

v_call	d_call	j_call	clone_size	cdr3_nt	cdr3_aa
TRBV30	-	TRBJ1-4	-	TGTGCCTGGAAGGACATAGGAAATGAAAAACTGTTTTTT	CAWKDIGNEKLFF
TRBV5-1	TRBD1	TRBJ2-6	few	TGCGCCAGCAGCTTGCCCAGGACAGGGGAACTCTCTGGGGCCAACGTCCTGACTTTC	CASSLPRTGELSGANVLTF
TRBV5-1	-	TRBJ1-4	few	TGCGCCAGCAGCCTGGCACGCGCAACTAATGAAAAACTGTTTTTT	CASSLARATNEKLFF
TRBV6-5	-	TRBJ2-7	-	TGTGCCAGTTTTTTCAAGCAGAAGGCGGCATACGAGCAGTACTTC	CASFFKQKAAYEQYF
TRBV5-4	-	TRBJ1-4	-	TGTGCCAGCAGCAGGACCCAGGGGCTGGATGAAAAACTGTTTTTT	CASSRTQGLDEKLFF
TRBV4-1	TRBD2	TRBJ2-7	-	TGCGCCAGCAGCCGAGGGACTAGCGGACCCTACGAGCAGTACTTC	CASSRGTSGPYEQYF
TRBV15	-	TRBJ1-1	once	TGTGCCACCAGCAGAGGAGACACGAACACTGAAGCTTTCTTT	CATSRGDTNTEAFF
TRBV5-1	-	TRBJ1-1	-	TGCGCCAGCACCCTGGGGCTGATGGCGGACACTGAAGCTTTCTTT	CASTLGLMADTEAFF
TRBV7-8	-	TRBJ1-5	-	TGTGCCAGCAGCTTAGAGAGACTGTCTAATCAGCCCCAGCATTTT	CASSLERLSNQPQHF
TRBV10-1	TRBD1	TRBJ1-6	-	TGCGCCAGCAGGGGACAGGAATCTTCACCCCTCCACTTT	CASRGQESSPLHF
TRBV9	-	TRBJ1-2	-	TGTGCCAGCAGCGGTGAAACATGGTATGGCTACACCTTC	CASSGETWYGYTF
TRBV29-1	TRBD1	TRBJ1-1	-	TGCAGCGGCAAAAGGGGGACAGCAGCCGATGGCGAAGCTTTCTTT	CSGKRGTAADGEAFF
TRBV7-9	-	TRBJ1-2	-	TGTGCCAGCAGCCTCGGGATTAACTATGGCTACACCTTC	CASSLGINYGYTF
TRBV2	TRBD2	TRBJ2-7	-	TGTGCCAGCAGGGCCGGGACTAGCGGTAGCGGAGAGCAGTACTTC	CASRAGTSGSGEQYF
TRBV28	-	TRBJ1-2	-	TGTGCCAGCAGTTCTCACAGGAACTATGGCTACACCTTC	CASSSHRNYGYTF
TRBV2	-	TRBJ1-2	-	TGTGCCACCCCACTTACGGACAACTATAACTATGGCTACACCTTC	CATPLTDNYNYGYTF
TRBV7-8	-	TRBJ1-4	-	TGTGCCAGCAGCCCCTACCCTGGAGCGGGTGAAAAACTGTTTTTT	CASSPYPGAGEKLFF
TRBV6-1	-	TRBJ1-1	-	TGTGCCAGCACTCCTCTCGGGGCTGAAGCTTTCTTT	CASTPLGAEAFF
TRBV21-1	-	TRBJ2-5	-	TGTGCCAGCAGCTGGGGGGACGGTGGGGTTGTGGAGACCCAGTACTTC	CASSWGDGGVVETQYF
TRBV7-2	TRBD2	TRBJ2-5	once	TGTGCCAGCAGCTTAGGAGGGACTAGCGGGGGCCAAGAGACCCAGTACTTC	CASSLGGTSGGQETQYF
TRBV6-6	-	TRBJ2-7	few	TGTGCCAGCAGCACAACAGGGTTGACCTACGAGCAGTACTTC	CASSTTGLTYEQYF
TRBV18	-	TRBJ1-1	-	TGTGCCAGCTCACCCAGGGTTACTGAAGCTTTCTTT	CASSPRVTEAFF
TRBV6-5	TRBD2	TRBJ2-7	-	TGTGCCAGCAGGCGGACTAGCGACATCTACGAGCAGTACTTC	CASRRTSDIYEQYF